Listed here are 16 T cell receptor beta chains from one sample, sequenced in a study of identifying expanded T cells in peripheral blood. TCRdb's copy holds only in-frame clones and misses some; the assay was immunoSEQ multiplex PCR. Found here are under 95,000 clones, about 89% of them singletons; the top ten hold approximately 2.8%. The sequenced sample consisted of blood. Receptors were obtained from a person aged 18 to 70 in good health.

The count of this clone is one. V and J are TRBV21-1 and TRBJ2-3; the D call in the table, TRBD2, was not verified against the DNA. TRBV21-1 is deemed a pseudogene. This CDR3 has 15 amino acids. In nucleotides, the CDR3 is TGTGCCAGCAATTCTTTGGCGCGGGCGGGAGATACGCAGTATTTT. Its protein is CASNSLARAGDTQYF.

This chain joins TRBV28 and TRBJ1-1; D unresolved. V lost 3 bases to trimming and J lost 10 bases, with 9 bases between them. The CDR3 sequence is 11 residues long. Germline CDR1 is MDHEN and CDR2 is SYDVKM. As DNA, the CDR3 is TGTGCCAGCAGTTTTGTGGATAGAGCTTTCTTT. Its translation: CASSFVDRAFF.

The chain carries TRBV19 and TRBJ2-6; TRBD1 matches at 10 bases. J lost 8 bases, V lost 10 bases, and 5 bases had no gene match. Germline assignment: CDR1 LNHDA and CDR2 SQIVND (reference sequence). CDR3 size: 13 residues. CDR3 loop: CATKGQGTNVLTF. CDR3 bases: TGTGCCACCAAGGGACAGGGGACCAACGTCCTGACTTTC.

The rearrangement joins TRBV4-3 to TRBJ2-7; D is perhaps TRBD2 (5 bases). Between the trimmed V and J ends, which lost 0 bases and 7 bases, there was a span of 13 bases. This CDR3 comprises 14 residues. From germline, CDR1 is LGHNA and CDR2 YSLEER. CDR3 sequence: CASSQDLEAQEQYF. CDR3 in DNA: TGCGCCAGCAGCCAAGATTTGGAGGCACAGGAGCAGTACTTC.

This chain uses TRBV6-6 with TRBJ1-1; 8 bases map to TRBD1. CDR3 length: 14 amino acids. The V gene end was trimmed by 6 bases and the J gene end by 6 bases; junction bases not matched to a gene: 9. Germline V gene lookup returns CDR1 MNHNY and CDR2 SVGAGI (reference sequence). CDR3 in amino acids: CASSRTPQGAEAFF. The CDR3 coding sequence is TGTGCCAGCAGCCGCACTCCACAGGGGGCTGAAGCTTTCTTT.

The chain employs TRBV6-1 and TRBJ2-5; TRBD1 agrees at 9 bases. The CDR3 is 14 amino acids. Trimming at V came to 5 bases and at J to 5 bases, leaving 6 bases not matched to a gene. Germline V gene sequence: CDR1 MNHNS, CDR2 SASEGT. The CDR3 region has the DNA TGTGCCAGCAGTTTAGACAGGGGGATCGAGACCCAGTACTTC. This translates into CASSLDRGIETQYF.

The sample holds one count of this clone. This chain joins TRBV19 and TRBJ2-6; D unclear. V gave up 7 bases and J gave up 0 bases, with 19 bases separating them. The germline gives CDR1 LNHDA, CDR2 SQIVND (reference sequence). The CDR3 covers 18 residues. The CDR3 coding sequence is TGTGCCAGTACCTCCCCCGGACGGCTCCTCTCTGGGGCCAACGTCCTGACTTTC. It specifies CASTSPGRLLSGANVLTF.

V and J are TRBV14 and TRBJ1-1; D unclear. Germline CDR1 and CDR2: SGHDN and FVKESK. The CDR3 is 14 amino acids. V was clipped by 0 bases and J by 3 bases, with 8 bases between them. In DNA form, the CDR3 reads TGTGCCAGCAGCCAAGAACCGGCGGACACTGAAGCTTTCTTT. It yields the protein CASSQEPADTEAFF.

This clone was observed a handful of times. The chain is built from TRBV9 and TRBJ2-1, with 8 bases identical to TRBD2. The germline gives CDR1 SGDLS, CDR2 YYNGEE. The V and J ends lost 2 bases and 4 bases, in that order; junction bases with no gene match: 5. The CDR3 spans 15 residues. This chain's CDR3 is CASSVGGGPYNEQFF. The CDR3 DNA reads TGTGCCAGCAGCGTTGGCGGGGGGCCTTACAATGAGCAGTTCTTC.

The rearrangement uses TRBV7-2 and TRBJ1-1; the D is unclear. The CDR3 length is 13 residues. V was pared by 1 base and J by 1 base, with 4 bases between. The V gene's germline CDR1 is SGHTA and CDR2 FQGNSA. This CDR3 reads CASSLVPNTEAFF. The CDR3 region has the DNA TGTGCCAGCAGCTTAGTGCCGAACACTGAAGCTTTCTTT.

The rearrangement links TRBV4-2 to TRBJ2-7; 11 bases line up with TRBD2. Losses at the gene ends were 0 bases for V and 4 bases for J; bases not matched to a gene: 2. CDR1 is LGHNA and CDR2 is YNFKEQ in the germline V gene. There are 15 residues in the CDR3. This chain's CDR3 is CASSQDTSGSYEQYF. The CDR3 nucleotides are TGTGCCAGCAGCCAAGATACTAGCGGGAGTTACGAGCAGTACTTC.

This clone was seen a few times. The chain carries TRBV19 and TRBJ1-1; D is possibly TRBD1 (5 bases). The V and J ends lost 3 bases and 5 bases respectively, with 13 bases between them. The CDR3 is 14 amino acids. Germline V CDR1 and CDR2: LNHDA, SQIVND (reference sequence). The CDR3 DNA sequence: TGTGCCAGTAGTATTAGCTGGGGCGGAACTGAAGCTTTCTTT. The encoded protein is CASSISWGGTEAFF.

The V and J genes are TRBV18 and TRBJ1-3; a weak D match, TRBD1 (6 bases). From germline, CDR1 is KGHSH and CDR2 LQKENI. Between the trimmed V and J ends, which lost 6 bases and 0 bases, there was a span of 15 bases. The CDR3 spans 16 residues. The CDR3 DNA reads TGTGCCAGCTCCCCTCCGACAGGCACCTCTGGAAACACCATATATTTT. Translated, it gives CASSPPTGTSGNTIYF.

The V gene is TRBV5-4, the J gene TRBJ2-5; weak D call: TRBD1 (6 bases). V lost 2 bases and J lost 4, with 15 bases in between. The germline gives CDR1 SGHNT, CDR2 YYREEE (reference sequence). The CDR3 covers 15 residues. The CDR3 spells CASSFAGQRRETQYF. The CDR3 DNA follows: TGTGCCAGCAGCTTCGCTGGACAGAGACGAGAGACCCAGTACTTC.

This rearrangement joins TRBV7-9 to TRBJ2-7; 7 bases match TRBD2. The CDR3 is 13 residues long. Unmatched junction bases numbered 8, after V lost 6 bases and J lost 6 bases. Germline V gene lookup returns CDR1 SEHNR and CDR2 FQNEAQ (reference sequence). DNA of the CDR3: TGTGCCAGCAGACCCACGTGGGAGGGCGAGCAGTACTTC. Translation: CASRPTWEGEQYF.

This sequence joins TRBV28 and TRBJ2-1; 7 bases are a match to TRBD2. The CDR3 has 16 amino acids. The germline V gene encodes CDR1 MDHEN and CDR2 SYDVKM. The V segment lost 3 bases and the J segment 6 bases; nucleotides outside the gene matches: 11. The CDR3 reads CASSLGREWVRNEQFF. The DNA of the CDR3 is TGTGCCAGCAGTTTGGGGCGGGAGTGGGTACGCAATGAGCAGTTCTTC.